These 28 T cell receptor beta chains were sequenced from one sample in a study of blood T cell repertoires in COVID-19. Clones were sequenced by immunoSEQ multiplex PCR, and TCRdb holds only the in-frame ones, with some missing. Of under 100,000 clones listed, just under 85% are singletons. Material: peripheral blood. The source of these receptors is a man between 50 and 59 years old with acute or convalescent COVID-19.

The chain uses TRBV4-2 and TRBJ2-7; TRBD2 agrees at 7 bases. CDR1 and CDR2 from the germline V gene are LGHNA and YNFKEQ. The CDR3 loop spans 15 amino acids. Trimming took 1 base from V and 5 from J; bases not matched to a gene: 8. The CDR3 here is CASSQGVAGVDEQYF. CDR3 coding DNA: TGTGCCAGCAGCCAAGGGGTCGCGGGAGTGGACGAGCAGTACTTC.

This chain joins TRBV4-3 and TRBJ1-5, with 10 bases that match TRBD1. CDR1 and CDR2 (germline): LGHNA, YSLEER. CDR3 size: 15 residues. The J segment lost 6 bases and the V segment lost 3 bases, leaving 5 bases of the junction unmatched. The CDR3 region is CASSQGQGFGQPQHF. The CDR3, as DNA: TGCGCCAGCAGCCAGGGACAGGGGTTTGGTCAGCCCCAGCATTTT.

The V and J genes are TRBV15 and TRBJ2-3; D call uncertain. CDR3 size: 15 residues. V gave up 0 bases and J gave up 0 bases, with 7 bases separating them. Germline V CDR1 and CDR2: LNHNV, YYDKDF (reference sequence). CDR3 sequence reads: CATSRDGVSTDTQYF. The CDR3 nucleotides are TGTGCCACCAGCAGAGACGGAGTCAGCACAGATACGCAGTATTTT.

The genes are TRBV30 and TRBJ2-2, with D uncertain. Trimming cost V 7 bases and J 6 bases, with 9 bases left between them. Germline V gene data show CDR1 as GTSNPN and CDR2 as SVGIG (reference sequence). The length of the CDR3 is 11 residues. The CDR3, as DNA: TGTGCCTCGAGCCAGTCCGGGGAGCTGTTTTTT. Translated, it gives CASSQSGELFF.

This clone was counted between two and nine times. The rearrangement joins TRBV3-1 (or the pseudogene TRBV3-2) to TRBJ2-1; D is ambiguous. CDR1 is LGHDT and CDR2 is YNNKEL in the germline V gene (reference sequence). The CDR3 spans 14 residues. The V gene lost 4 bases and the J gene lost 5 bases, with 12 bases spanning the gap. CDR3 sequence (DNA): TGTGCCAGCAGCCCTCAGACTTCGAACAATGAGCAGTTCTTC. Amino acid sequence: CASSPQTSNNEQFF.

The count of this clone is one. The chain combines TRBV28 with TRBJ2-7; D gene unclear. The CDR3 extends over 11 amino acids. Germline CDR1 and CDR2: MDHEN and SYDVKM. The V end lost 6 bases, the J end lost 0 bases, and 3 bases lay between the germline ends. The CDR3 spells CASSYSYEQYF. The CDR3 DNA sequence: TGTGCCAGCAGCTACTCCTACGAGCAGTACTTC.

The rearrangement uses TRBV5-4 and TRBJ1-3; D gene unclear. The V end lost 4 bases, the J end lost 3 bases, and 5 bases lay between the germline ends. This CDR3 region has 12 residues. The V gene's germline CDR1 is SGHNT and CDR2 YYREEE (reference sequence). This CDR3 is CASSPGGNTIYF. The CDR3 DNA follows: TGTGCCAGCAGCCCCGGTGGAAACACCATATATTTT.

In this sample, this clone turned up once. The chain joins TRBV27 to TRBJ2-3, with 16 bases aligning to TRBD2. Losses at the gene ends were 4 bases for V and 4 bases for J; bases not matched to a gene: 8. This CDR3 is built from 18 residues. Germline V CDR1 and CDR2: MNHEY, SMNVEV (reference sequence). CDR3: CASSSRGTSGGASDTQYF. In DNA form, the CDR3 reads TGTGCCAGCAGTTCCCGAGGGACTAGCGGGGGGGCATCAGATACGCAGTATTTT.

The rearrangement uses TRBV19 and TRBJ2-2; possibly TRBD1 for D (5 bases). Trimming left V 1 base short and J 3 bases short, with 12 bases between. Germline CDR1 is LNHDA and CDR2 is SQIVND (reference sequence). This CDR3 contains 16 residues. CDR3 region: CASSIVQGPDTGELFF. Written as DNA, the CDR3 is TGTGCCAGTAGTATAGTTCAGGGCCCCGACACCGGGGAGCTGTTTTTT. The full variable domain, in which reference TRBV19 and TRBJ2-2 provide the parts outside the CDR3, is DGGITQSPKYLFRKEGQNVTLSCEQNLNHDAMYWYRQDPGQGLRLIYYSQIVNDFQKGDIAEGYSVSREKKESFPLTVTSAQKNPTAFYLCASSIVQGPDTGELFFGEGSRLTVL.

The V call is TRBV7-9, the J call TRBJ2-3; D ambiguous. This CDR3 region has 14 residues. Trimming shortened V by 4 bases and J by 4 bases, and 12 bases separated the two germline ends. Per germline, CDR1 SEHNR and CDR2 FQNEAQ (reference sequence). CDR3 sequence reads: CASSSRSVPDTQYF. In DNA form, the CDR3 reads TGTGCCAGCAGCTCCCGGTCGGTCCCAGATACGCAGTATTTT.

This sequence joins TRBV7-3 and TRBJ2-1, with 13 bases matching TRBD2. Per the germline V gene, CDR1 is SGHTA and CDR2 is FQGTGA. Unmatched junction bases numbered 2, after V lost 5 bases and J lost 4 bases. The CDR3 runs 15 residues. CDR3 bases: TGTGCCAGCAGCCTGGGACTAGCGGGATACAATGAGCAGTTCTTC. Translation: CASSLGLAGYNEQFF.

The CDR3 spells CASSQDREGYTF. CDR3 in DNA: TGCGCCAGCAGCCAAGACAGGGAAGGCTACACCTTC. The chain has TRBV4-1 and TRBJ1-2, with a tentative D call TRBD1 (5 bases). The length of the CDR3 is 12 residues. CDR1 and CDR2 (germline): MGHRA, YSYEKL. Trimming removed 0 bases at V and 8 bases at J, with 7 bases between.

V usage is TRBV4-3 and J usage is TRBJ1-6; D uncertain. Germline V gives CDR1 LGHNA, CDR2 YSLEER. With 0 bases removed from V and 6 bases from J, the gap between germline ends came to 9 bases. This CDR3 has 15 amino acids. CDR3 residues: CASSQDLAFNSPLHF. CDR3 in DNA: TGCGCCAGCAGCCAAGATTTGGCCTTTAATTCACCCCTCCACTTT.

V is TRBV6-5 and J is TRBJ2-3; 7 bases line up with TRBD2. V trimming: 0 bases; J trimming: 9 bases; junction bases outside the gene matches: 0. This CDR3 comprises 12 residues. Germline assignment: CDR1 MNHEY and CDR2 SVGAGI. The CDR3 DNA is TGTGCCAGCAGTTACTCGGGGGGGACGCAGTATTTT. Encoded protein: CASSYSGGTQYF.

J is TRBJ1-2 and V is TRBV28; perhaps TRBD1 as D (5 bases). The CDR3 runs 13 residues. Trimming removed 7 bases at V and 4 bases at J, with 13 bases between. Germline V CDR1 and CDR2: MDHEN, SYDVKM. In DNA, the CDR3 is TGTGCCAGCATCTCGACAGAGTTCTATGGCTACACCTTC. Translated: CASISTEFYGYTF.

The chain recombines TRBV9 with TRBJ2-3, with unresolved D. Germline-derived CDR1 and CDR2 are SGDLS and YYNGEE. The CDR3 loop spans 12 amino acids. V gave up 4 bases and J gave up 10 bases, with 13 bases separating them. CDR3 bases: TGTGCCAGCAGCCCCCGCGAAGGAGCGCAGTATTTT. It yields the protein CASSPREGAQYF.

The CDR3 here is CASSQRTGNNYGYTF. The CDR3 nucleotides are TGCGCCAGCAGCCAGCGGACAGGGAATAACTATGGCTACACCTTC. This rearrangement joins TRBV4-3 to TRBJ1-2; 8 positions agree with TRBD1. The CDR3 runs 15 residues. J was trimmed by 1 base and V by 3 bases; bases with no gene match: 4. Germline values: CDR1 LGHNA, CDR2 YSLEER.

J is TRBJ1-1 and V is TRBV19; 7 bases align to TRBD1. Per the germline V gene, CDR1 is LNHDA and CDR2 is SQIVND (reference sequence). This CDR3 has 18 amino acids. The V and J ends lost 6 bases and 1 base, in that order; junction bases with no gene match: 17. The CDR3 protein is CASRFWFTGDLRNTEAFF. CDR3 coding DNA: TGTGCCAGTAGGTTTTGGTTCACAGGGGACCTTCGGAACACTGAAGCTTTCTTT.

The genes are TRBV4-1 and TRBJ2-6; D might be TRBD2 (7 bases). The CDR3 sequence is 17 residues long. The V end was cut by 0 bases, the J end by 0 bases, with 9 bases between. CDR1 is MGHRA, CDR2 YSYEKL, per germline. For the CDR3, the DNA is TGCGCCAGCAGCCAAGAGGGGGGGGCCTCTGGGGCCAACGTCCTGACTTTC. Translated, it gives CASSQEGGASGANVLTF.

V is TRBV7-8 and J is TRBJ1-3; perhaps TRBD1 as D (6 bases). Germline CDR1 is SGHVS and CDR2 is FQNEAQ. The CDR3 extends over 16 amino acids. V was pared by 4 bases and J by 4 bases, with 17 bases between. CDR3 amino acids: CASSSEGGRRGNTIYF. The CDR3 DNA sequence: TGTGCCAGCAGCTCAGAGGGGGGGCGCAGAGGAAACACCATATATTTT.

This rearrangement joins TRBV27 to TRBJ2-3; D is unresolved. The CDR3 is 11 amino acids. CDR1 is MNHEY, CDR2 SMNVEV, per germline (reference sequence). V shed 10 bases and J shed 4 bases, with 9 bases lying between them. CDR3 sequence: CATGGADTQYF. CDR3 DNA sequence: TGTGCCACAGGTGGCGCAGATACGCAGTATTTT.

V gene TRBV3-1 (or the pseudogene TRBV3-2) combines with J gene TRBJ2-3; D may be TRBD2 (5 bases). CDR1 and CDR2 from the germline V gene are LGHDT and YNNKEL (reference sequence). The CDR3 is made up of 18 amino acids. Trimming shortened V by 4 bases and J by 1 base, and 21 bases separated the two germline ends. This CDR3 reads CASSPSRGRGRGTDTQYF. The CDR3 region has the DNA TGTGCCAGCAGCCCTTCCCGTGGACGGGGAAGGGGCACAGATACGCAGTATTTT.

The V gene is TRBV2, the J gene TRBJ1-2, with 7 bases matching TRBD1. The CDR3 length is 12 residues. The germline V gene has CDR1 SNHLY and CDR2 FYNNEI. V lost 10 bases and J lost 7; bases outside the gene matches: 9. The CDR3 region is CATLNRGRGYTF. CDR3 nucleotide sequence: TGTGCCACCTTAAACAGGGGACGTGGCTACACCTTC.

This clone was observed once. The chain employs TRBV14 and TRBJ2-7; D possibly corresponds to TRBD2 (5 bases). Per the germline V gene, CDR1 is SGHDN and CDR2 is FVKESK. This CDR3 contains 21 residues. Trimming took 1 base from V and 0 from J, leaving 28 bases between them. CDR3 in amino acids: CASSQGPTLESGIGPSYEQYF. The CDR3 DNA reads TGTGCCAGCAGCCAAGGCCCCACACTAGAGTCAGGTATCGGTCCCTCCTACGAGCAGTACTTC.

This chain joins TRBV14 and TRBJ2-7; 7 bases agree with TRBD2. V trimming: 5 bases; J trimming: 0 bases; junction bases outside the gene matches: 7. Germline CDR1 and CDR2: SGHDN and FVKESK. The CDR3 contains 15 residues. CDR3 in amino acids: CASSTRDYRSYEQYF. CDR3 bases: TGTGCCAGCAGCACGCGGGACTACCGCTCCTACGAGCAGTACTTC.

The chain is built from TRBV27 and TRBJ1-1; 8 nucleotides line up with TRBD1. This CDR3 has 15 residues. Losses at the gene ends were 5 bases for V and 1 base for J; bases not matched to a gene: 6. The germline gives CDR1 MNHEY, CDR2 SMNVEV (reference sequence). CDR3 sequence: CASSADRGGNTEAFF. In nucleotides, the CDR3 is TGTGCCAGCAGTGCCGACAGGGGTGGGAACACTGAAGCTTTCTTT.

CDR3 protein: CSVEGQGDEQYF. CDR3 sequence (DNA): TGCAGCGTTGAGGGACAGGGGGACGAGCAGTACTTC. The chain employs TRBV29-1 and TRBJ2-7, with 11 positions matching TRBD1. CDR3 size: 12 residues. Unmatched junction bases numbered 0, after V lost 3 bases and J lost 5 bases. The germline V gene encodes CDR1 SQVTM and CDR2 ANQGSEA.

CDR3 region: CSVAPGTGAYGYTF. In DNA, the CDR3 is TGCAGCGTTGCCCCAGGGACAGGGGCCTATGGCTACACCTTC. This chain links TRBV29-1 with TRBJ1-2, with 10 bases fitting TRBD1. The junction had 6 bases not matched to a gene; V was cut back by 4 bases and J by 4 bases. The CDR3 has 14 amino acids. Per germline, CDR1 SQVTM and CDR2 ANQGSEA.